The clone carrying this TCR beta chain was seen at least ten times. What it binds is unknown. The V and J ends lost 7 bases and 0 bases respectively, with 13 bases between them. This CDR3 has 15 amino acids. TCR beta cDNA libraries included unique molecular identifiers. TCRdb reanalysed the PCR reads using MiXCR and keeps one entry per CDR3 protein. The sample shows about 150,000 distinct CDR3 sequences, roughly 31% of them seen only once. These data are taken from a study of post-analysis software for immune sequencing data. Study findings and constraints: Diversity measured as normalized Chao1 was significantly lower in multiple sclerosis patients than in controls. Samples sharing a preparation batch grouped tightly together when assessed by F measure. About five TRBV segments appeared more often in patients than in controls, and TRBV5-6, TRBV5-1 and TRBV20-1 were among these.

The clonotype originates from a girl between 5 and 17 years old with multiple sclerosis. Sequenced sample: blood. The V gene is TRBV12-3 or TRBV12-4, the J gene TRBJ2-1; D not certain. CDR3 amino acids: CASKPRPDSYNEQFF. The CDR3 DNA reads as TGTGCCAGCAAACCTCGTCCGGACTCCTACAATGAGCAGTTCTTC.